The rows below give T cell receptor beta chains drawn from one sample of a study of T cell responses to AZD1222 COVID-19 vaccine. TCRdb's copy holds only in-frame clones and misses some; the assay was immunoSEQ multiplex PCR. The data show fewer than 110,000 clones, nearly 90% seen once. The material sequenced was peripheral blood, taken 28 days after the second AZD1222 dose. The receptor set was obtained from an adult who received the AZD1222 COVID-19 vaccine. Both conserved end residues are trimmed from each CDR3. A D gene is named only where the DNA matches it firmly.

cdr3_aa	v_call	j_call	d_call
ASSMEAGSPLH	TRBV19	TRBJ1-6	NA
SASYRGGFNEQF	TRBV20-1	TRBJ2-1	NA
ASSQATGGPYEQY	TRBV3-1/TRBV3-2	TRBJ2-7	TRBD2
ASSPLWEGVNEQY	TRBV4-2	TRBJ2-7	TRBD2
ASSFIRDTQY	TRBV11-2	TRBJ2-3	NA
ASSPHAGQGDTYEQY	TRBV19	TRBJ2-7	TRBD1
ASSWGTSSSYEQY	TRBV7-8	TRBJ2-7	NA
ASSGGPSGSNTIY	TRBV9	TRBJ1-3	NA
ASSLDRGTGELF	TRBV5-6	TRBJ2-2	TRBD1
AWSGGRQAEAF	TRBV30	TRBJ1-1	NA
ASSLGLADFTDTQY	TRBV27	TRBJ2-3	TRBD2
ASSYGGARNEQF	TRBV5-6	TRBJ2-1	NA
ASSFREAGELF	TRBV11-2	TRBJ2-2	NA
ATSDLVGRGTGELF	TRBV24-1	TRBJ2-2	NA
ASSLSGGNTIY	TRBV12-3/TRBV12-4	TRBJ1-3	NA
ASSLKGQGHIQY	TRBV5-5	TRBJ2-4	TRBD1